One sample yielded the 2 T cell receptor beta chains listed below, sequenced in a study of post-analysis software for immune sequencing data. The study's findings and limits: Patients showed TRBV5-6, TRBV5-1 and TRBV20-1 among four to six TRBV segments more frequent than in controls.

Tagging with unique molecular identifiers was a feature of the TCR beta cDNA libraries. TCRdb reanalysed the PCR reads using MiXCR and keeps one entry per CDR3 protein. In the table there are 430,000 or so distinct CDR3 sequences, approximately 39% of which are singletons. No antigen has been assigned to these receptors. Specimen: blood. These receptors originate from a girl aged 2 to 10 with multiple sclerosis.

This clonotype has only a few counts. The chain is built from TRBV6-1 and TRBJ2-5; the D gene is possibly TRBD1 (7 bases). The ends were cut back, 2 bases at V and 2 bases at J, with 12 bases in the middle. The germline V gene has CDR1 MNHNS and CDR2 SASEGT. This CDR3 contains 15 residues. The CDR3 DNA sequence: TGTGCCAGCAGTGAATCGCGGGACAGACAAGAGACCCAGTACTTC. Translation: CASSESRDRQETQYF.

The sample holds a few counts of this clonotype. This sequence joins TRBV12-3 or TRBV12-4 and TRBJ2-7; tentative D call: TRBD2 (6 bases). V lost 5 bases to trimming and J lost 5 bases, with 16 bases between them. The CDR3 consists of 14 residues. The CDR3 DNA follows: TGTGCCAGCAGTCCCGATGGAGGGGTAGACGAGCAGTACTTC. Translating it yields CASSPDGGVDEQYF.